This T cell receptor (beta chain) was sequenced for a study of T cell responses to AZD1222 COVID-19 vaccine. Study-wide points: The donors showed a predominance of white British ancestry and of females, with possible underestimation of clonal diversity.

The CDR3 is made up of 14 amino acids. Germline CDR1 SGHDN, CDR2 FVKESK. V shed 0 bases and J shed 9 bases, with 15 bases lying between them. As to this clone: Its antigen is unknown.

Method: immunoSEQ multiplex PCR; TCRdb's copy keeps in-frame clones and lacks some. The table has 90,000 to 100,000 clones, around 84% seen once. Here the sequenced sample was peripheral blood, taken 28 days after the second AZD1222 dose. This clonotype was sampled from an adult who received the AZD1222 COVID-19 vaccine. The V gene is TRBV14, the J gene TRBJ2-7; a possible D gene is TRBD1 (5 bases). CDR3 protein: CASSQDLGARGQYF. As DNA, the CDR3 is TGTGCCAGCAGCCAAGATCTAGGGGCGCGCGGGCAGTACTTC.